A single sample gave rise to the 10 T cell receptor beta chains below, sequenced in a study of CD8 T cells in ankylosing spondylitis. Each CDR3 protein gets one entry after TCRdb re-called the 5' RACE reads with MiXCR. The repertoire holds some 150,000 distinct CDR3 sequences, with over 10% as singletons. Sequencing was done on a sample of blood, either unsorted or a sorted T cell fraction (not recorded which). These receptors were taken from a female donor with ankylosing spondylitis or in good health (not recorded which).

This clonotype was recorded many times. The V gene is TRBV2, the J gene TRBJ2-4; the match to TRBD1 covers 11 bases. Germline V gene sequence: CDR1 SNHLY, CDR2 FYNNEI. Trimming took 2 bases from V and 2 from J; bases not matched to a gene: 11. This CDR3 is 19 amino acids long. The CDR3 bases are TGTGCCAGCAGTGAAACCGGACAGGGGGCATTTTCATCCAAAAACATTCAGTACTTC. It codes for CASSETGQGAFSSKNIQYF. Drawing the rest from reference TRBV2 and TRBJ2-4, the complete variable domain is EPEVTQTPSHQVTQMGQEVILRCVPISNHLYFYWYRQILGQKVEFLVSFYNNEISEKSEIFDDQFSVERPDGSNFTLKIRSTKLEDSAMYFCASSETGQGAFSSKNIQYFGAGTRLSVL.

This chain uses TRBV7-9 with TRBJ2-1, with TRBD1 matching 10 bases. V shed 4 bases and J 8 bases; nucleotides not matched to a gene: 11. The germline gives CDR1 SEHNR, CDR2 FQNEAQ (reference sequence). There are 16 residues in the CDR3. CDR3 DNA sequence: TGTGCCAGCAGCTCTCGACAGGGGGCGTCGATCTATGAGCAGTTCTTC. Its translation: CASSSRQGASIYEQFF.

This clonotype came up many times. This rearrangement joins TRBV30 to TRBJ1-1, with a possible D match to TRBD1 (6 bases). The CDR3 length is 14 residues. Germline values: CDR1 GTSNPN, CDR2 SVGIG (reference sequence). CDR3 bases: TGTGCTGGATCCACAGGGAGACCTCTTAATGAAGCTTTCTTT. Its translation: CAGSTGRPLNEAFF. The whole variable domain, remainder taken from reference TRBV30 and TRBJ1-1, is SQTIHQWPATLVQPVGSPLSLECTVEGTSNPNLYWYRQAAGRGLQLLFYSVGIGQISSEVPQNLSASRPQDRQFILSSKKLLLSDSGFYLCAGSTGRPLNEAFFGQGTRLTVV.

This chain joins TRBV27 and TRBJ1-1; D may be TRBD1 (6 bases). Trimming took off 0 bases at V and 4 bases at J, with 18 bases between the two ends. The CDR3 contains 17 residues. Germline assignment: CDR1 MNHEY and CDR2 SMNVEV (reference sequence). The CDR3 bases are TGTGCCAGCAGTTTATCGCGGGCACAGGGTATGAGCACTGAAGCTTTCTTT. It codes for CASSLSRAQGMSTEAFF.

This clonotype occurred a few times. V gene TRBV5-1 combines with J gene TRBJ2-2, with 7 bases that match TRBD1. Germline V gene data show CDR1 as SGHRS and CDR2 as YFSETQ. J lost 2 bases, V lost 5 bases, and 12 bases had no gene match. The CDR3 runs 17 residues. CDR3 sequence (DNA): TGCGCCAGCAGGCTGGGACAGTTAAATTCCAACACCGGGGAGCTGTTTTTT. It codes for CASRLGQLNSNTGELFF.

At least ten counts were recorded for this clonotype. The V and J genes are TRBV3-1 and TRBJ2-1, with a weak D call TRBD2 (6 bases). The CDR3 runs to 16 residues. V was clipped by 0 bases and J by 4 bases, with 13 bases between them. Germline V gene data show CDR1 as LGHDT and CDR2 as YNNKEL (reference sequence). The CDR3 protein is CASSQDGLAPYNEQFF. CDR3 coding DNA: TGTGCCAGCAGCCAAGACGGTCTAGCGCCTTACAATGAGCAGTTCTTC.

In this sample, this clonotype turned up a few times. V gene TRBV7-3 combines with J gene TRBJ2-3; TRBD1 might be the D (5 bases). CDR1 and CDR2 from the germline V gene are SGHTA and FQGTGA. CDR3 length: 15 residues. Trimming shortened V by 0 bases and J by 0 bases, and 7 bases separated the two germline ends. The CDR3 nucleotides are TGTGCCAGCAGCTTAACAGGACATAGCACAGATACGCAGTATTTT. Translated, it gives CASSLTGHSTDTQYF.

This clonotype was detected ten times or more. The rearrangement links TRBV3-1 to TRBJ2-3; TRBD1 matches 7 bases. The CDR3 totals 14 residues. CDR1 is LGHDT, CDR2 YNNKEL, per germline (reference sequence). V lost 4 bases, J lost 4 bases, and 5 bases stayed unmatched. The DNA of the CDR3 is TGTGCCAGCAGCCGTCGACAGGGTGCAGATACGCAGTATTTT. It specifies CASSRRQGADTQYF.

The rearrangement links TRBV28 to TRBJ2-7; D possibly matches TRBD1 or TRBD2 (6 bases each). V was trimmed by 6 bases and J by 4 bases, leaving 10 bases between them. Germline V gene lookup returns CDR1 MDHEN and CDR2 SYDVKM. This CDR3 spans 12 amino acids. CDR3 nucleotide sequence: TGTGCCAGCAGGCGGGACACTTACGAGCAGTACTTC. Protein sequence: CASRRDTYEQYF.

This clonotype has a count of ten or more. The gene calls are TRBV29-1 and TRBJ2-7; TRBD2 agrees at 10 bases. The CDR3 extends over 12 amino acids. Germline loops: CDR1 SQVTM, CDR2 ANQGSEA. The trim removed 7 bases at V and 6 bases at J, leaving 6 bases unmatched. This chain's CDR3 is CSGRLAGREQYF. CDR3 in DNA: TGCAGCGGCCGACTAGCGGGTCGCGAGCAGTACTTC.